A selection of T cell receptor beta chains follows, all from one sample in a study of blood T cell repertoires in COVID-19. Clones were read by immunoSEQ multiplex PCR, and TCRdb kept only the in-frame ones, dropping some. Of a few hundred thousand clones listed, about 87% were seen once; the top ten hold about 8.9%. Sample: PBMCs or T cells enriched from blood (not recorded which). These receptors were obtained from a woman aged 18-30 years who had recovered from COVID-19. Both conserved end residues are part of each CDR3. Fields, in order: V gene, clone size, J gene, D gene, CDR3 DNA, CDR3 protein. A D gene is named only where the DNA matches it firmly. Clone size is not always given. Where it is, it says once, few, many or a class for expanded clones.

v_gene: TRBV19
abundance: NA
j_gene: TRBJ1-2
d_gene: NA
CDR3nt: TGTGCCAGTAGTATCAATGGAGGGAGGTTCTATGGCTACACCTTC
CDR3aa: CASSINGGRFYGYTF

v_gene: TRBV7-2
abundance: NA
j_gene: TRBJ2-7
d_gene: NA
CDR3nt: TGTGCCAGCAGCCCGCGGGCATCCGCCTACGAGCAGTACTTC
CDR3aa: CASSPRASAYEQYF

v_gene: TRBV7-2
abundance: once
j_gene: TRBJ1-2
d_gene: TRBD1
CDR3nt: TGTGCCAGCAGCACCCGGGACAGGGGGGACTATGGCTACACCTTC
CDR3aa: CASSTRDRGDYGYTF

v_gene: TRBV7-2
abundance: NA
j_gene: TRBJ2-7
d_gene: TRBD2
CDR3nt: TGTGCCAGCAGCACCCTTAGCGGGGGGGCGCGGGAGCAGTACTTC
CDR3aa: CASSTLSGGAREQYF

v_gene: TRBV30
abundance: NA
j_gene: TRBJ1-3
d_gene: NA
CDR3nt: TGTGCCTGGAGTCGTTCCTCCATTCGGTACACCATATATTTT
CDR3aa: CAWSRSSIRYTIYF

v_gene: TRBV4-2
abundance: NA
j_gene: TRBJ1-4
d_gene: NA
CDR3nt: TGTGCCAGCAGCCAAGATAGGTTGGCGACCGCAACAGTTTTT
CDR3aa: CASSQDRLATATVF

v_gene: TRBV7-9
abundance: NA
j_gene: TRBJ2-5
d_gene: TRBD1
CDR3nt: TGTGCCAGCAGCTTACCCGGACAGGGCTTAGGGACCCAGTACTTC
CDR3aa: CASSLPGQGLGTQYF

v_gene: TRBV24-1
abundance: NA
j_gene: TRBJ2-5
d_gene: NA
CDR3nt: TGTGCCACCAGTGATTTGCCCGGGGACACTGGAGAGACCCAGTACTTC
CDR3aa: CATSDLPGDTGETQYF

v_gene: TRBV6-1
abundance: NA
j_gene: TRBJ1-6
d_gene: NA
CDR3nt: TGTGCCAGCAGTGAGGGGGAGGTGGGTTCACCCCTCCACTTT
CDR3aa: CASSEGEVGSPLHF

v_gene: TRBV4-2
abundance: NA
j_gene: TRBJ1-2
d_gene: NA
CDR3nt: TGTGCCAGCGGTTGGGAGTTTAACTATGGCTACACCTTC
CDR3aa: CASGWEFNYGYTF

v_gene: TRBV28
abundance: NA
j_gene: TRBJ1-6
d_gene: TRBD1
CDR3nt: TGTGCCAGCACCTTCTACAGGGGAAGCTCCTATAATTCACCCCTCCACTTT
CDR3aa: CASTFYRGSSYNSPLHF

v_gene: TRBV4-2
abundance: few
j_gene: TRBJ2-7
d_gene: NA
CDR3nt: TGTGCCAGCAGCCAAGAAGAACAGGGTATTGCAACTTACGAGCAGTACTTC
CDR3aa: CASSQEEQGIATYEQYF

v_gene: TRBV5-4
abundance: few
j_gene: TRBJ2-7
d_gene: NA
CDR3nt: TGTGCCAGCAGCTCAAAATCCGGGGGTACCATCTCCTACGAGCAGTACTTC
CDR3aa: CASSSKSGGTISYEQYF

v_gene: TRBV5-1
abundance: once
j_gene: TRBJ2-1
d_gene: TRBD2
CDR3nt: TGCGCCAGCAAATTCGCACTAGCGACTTCCTACAATGAGCAGTTCTTC
CDR3aa: CASKFALATSYNEQFF

v_gene: TRBV28
abundance: NA
j_gene: TRBJ2-7
d_gene: TRBD1
CDR3nt: TGTGCCAGCAGCCTTTTGGGGACAGGACCCTACGAGCAGTACTTC
CDR3aa: CASSLLGTGPYEQYF

v_gene: TRBV7-2
abundance: once
j_gene: TRBJ2-3
d_gene: TRBD2
CDR3nt: TGTGCCAGCAGCTTAGGCGGGAGGAGTACAGATACGCAGTATTTT
CDR3aa: CASSLGGRSTDTQYF

v_gene: TRBV24-1
abundance: NA
j_gene: TRBJ1-3
d_gene: TRBD1
CDR3nt: TGTGCCACCAGTGATACCCGACAGGGCGGAAACACCATATATTTT
CDR3aa: CATSDTRQGGNTIYF

v_gene: TRBV30
abundance: NA
j_gene: TRBJ1-1
d_gene: NA
CDR3nt: TGTGCCTGGAGTGTACCAGGGCGGGACGCTGAAGCTTTCTTT
CDR3aa: CAWSVPGRDAEAFF

v_gene: TRBV7-3
abundance: NA
j_gene: TRBJ2-3
d_gene: TRBD2
CDR3nt: TGTGCCAGCAGCATTAGCGGGGCTAGCACAGATACGCAGTATTTT
CDR3aa: CASSISGASTDTQYF

v_gene: TRBV28
abundance: NA
j_gene: TRBJ2-2
d_gene: NA
CDR3nt: TGTGCCAGCGTCCCACGGTACCGATACACCGGGGAGCTGTTTTTT
CDR3aa: CASVPRYRYTGELFF

v_gene: TRBV5-4
abundance: NA
j_gene: TRBJ1-1
d_gene: NA
CDR3nt: TGTGCCAGCAGCTTGGACGACAGGGAAGCTTTCTTT
CDR3aa: CASSLDDREAFF

v_gene: TRBV2
abundance: NA
j_gene: TRBJ1-1
d_gene: NA
CDR3nt: TGTGCCAGCGTGGACAGCCGGGGGGGCACTGAAGCTTTCTTT
CDR3aa: CASVDSRGGTEAFF

v_gene: TRBV15
abundance: NA
j_gene: TRBJ1-4
d_gene: TRBD1
CDR3nt: TGTGCCACCAGCACGGGACAGGCTCCGGATGAAAAACTGTTTTTT
CDR3aa: CATSTGQAPDEKLFF

v_gene: TRBV28
abundance: NA
j_gene: TRBJ1-2
d_gene: NA
CDR3nt: TGTGCCAGTCGGCGTTCAGGGGCCCCTTCTAGCTATGGCTACACCTTC
CDR3aa: CASRRSGAPSSYGYTF

v_gene: TRBV12-5
abundance: NA
j_gene: TRBJ1-1
d_gene: TRBD1
CDR3nt: TGTGCTAGTGGTTTGTCTACAGGGGGGGACACTGAAGCTTTCTTT
CDR3aa: CASGLSTGGDTEAFF

v_gene: TRBV20-1
abundance: NA
j_gene: TRBJ2-5
d_gene: TRBD2
CDR3nt: TGCAGTGCTAGTAAACTAGCGGCCCAAGAGACCCAGTACTTC
CDR3aa: CSASKLAAQETQYF

v_gene: TRBV11-3
abundance: NA
j_gene: TRBJ2-2
d_gene: NA
CDR3nt: TGTGCCAGCAGCTTGCGGACAACCGGGGAGCTGTTTTTT
CDR3aa: CASSLRTTGELFF

v_gene: TRBV27
abundance: NA
j_gene: TRBJ2-1
d_gene: TRBD2
CDR3nt: TGTGCCAGCAGCCCGTCTAGCGGGAGAATATTTGAGCAGTTCTTC
CDR3aa: CASSPSSGRIFEQFF

v_gene: TRBV25-1
abundance: NA
j_gene: TRBJ2-3
d_gene: NA
CDR3nt: TGTGCCAGCAGTGACGACCGAGGGACTAGCACAGATACGCAGTATTTT
CDR3aa: CASSDDRGTSTDTQYF

v_gene: TRBV7-6
abundance: few
j_gene: TRBJ2-7
d_gene: NA
CDR3nt: TGTGCCAGCAATAGCCGGGGGTTTGGAGAGCAGTACTTC
CDR3aa: CASNSRGFGEQYF

v_gene: TRBV9
abundance: NA
j_gene: TRBJ2-1
d_gene: TRBD1
CDR3nt: TGTGCCAGCAGCGAGGGGAAGGGGGCGCGGTTGAATGAGCAGTTCTTC
CDR3aa: CASSEGKGARLNEQFF

v_gene: TRBV19
abundance: NA
j_gene: TRBJ1-5
d_gene: TRBD1
CDR3nt: TGTGCCAGTAGTACCACGACAGGGGAGAATCAGCCCCAGCATTTT
CDR3aa: CASSTTTGENQPQHF

v_gene: TRBV11-2
abundance: NA
j_gene: TRBJ2-7
d_gene: NA
CDR3nt: TGTGCCAGCAGCTTAGAAACTGGACTGATCTACGAGCAGTACTTC
CDR3aa: CASSLETGLIYEQYF

v_gene: TRBV5-1
abundance: few
j_gene: TRBJ1-4
d_gene: NA
CDR3nt: TGCGCCAGCAGAGTTTCCTGGGGAGATGAAAAACTGTTTTTT
CDR3aa: CASRVSWGDEKLFF

v_gene: TRBV6-2/TRBV6-3
abundance: once
j_gene: TRBJ2-1
d_gene: TRBD2
CDR3nt: TGTGCCAGCAGTTACTCGACACTAGCGGCGTACAATGAGCAGTTCTTC
CDR3aa: CASSYSTLAAYNEQFF

v_gene: TRBV13
abundance: once
j_gene: TRBJ1-1
d_gene: NA
CDR3nt: TGTGCCAGCAGCTTGGGCCGGGAAACTGAAGCTTTCTTT
CDR3aa: CASSLGRETEAFF

v_gene: TRBV5-1
abundance: NA
j_gene: TRBJ1-1
d_gene: TRBD1
CDR3nt: TGCGCCAGCAGGGACAGGGGGTTTGGGTCCACTGAAGCTTTCTTT
CDR3aa: CASRDRGFGSTEAFF

v_gene: TRBV5-6
abundance: NA
j_gene: TRBJ1-2
d_gene: TRBD1
CDR3nt: TGTGCCAGCAGCTGGATTACAGGGGATTATGGCTACACCTTC
CDR3aa: CASSWITGDYGYTF

v_gene: TRBV14
abundance: NA
j_gene: TRBJ2-1
d_gene: TRBD2
CDR3nt: TGTGCCAGCAGCCAAGGATTGACTAGCGGGAGGGGAGGAGCCTACAATGAGCAGTTCTTC
CDR3aa: CASSQGLTSGRGGAYNEQFF

v_gene: TRBV18
abundance: NA
j_gene: TRBJ1-1
d_gene: NA
CDR3nt: TGTGCCAGCTCACCCCTTCAGGGGCAGAACACTGAAGCTTTCTTT
CDR3aa: CASSPLQGQNTEAFF

v_gene: TRBV9
abundance: NA
j_gene: TRBJ1-2
d_gene: NA
CDR3nt: TGTGCCAGCAGCGTAGGCAGTTATAACTATGGCTACACCTTC
CDR3aa: CASSVGSYNYGYTF

v_gene: TRBV30
abundance: NA
j_gene: TRBJ1-5
d_gene: NA
CDR3nt: TGTGCCTGGAGTACGATTCGACAGGTTAGCAATCAGCCCCAGCATTTT
CDR3aa: CAWSTIRQVSNQPQHF

v_gene: TRBV5-8
abundance: NA
j_gene: TRBJ1-5
d_gene: NA
CDR3nt: TGTGCCAGCGGCCATAGCGGCCTACCGTTCGGCAGCAATCAGCCCCAGCATTTT
CDR3aa: CASGHSGLPFGSNQPQHF

v_gene: TRBV19
abundance: NA
j_gene: TRBJ2-1
d_gene: TRBD2
CDR3nt: TGTGCCAGTAGTATTATGGCTAGCGGGCTTCAGGAGCAGTTCTTC
CDR3aa: CASSIMASGLQEQFF

v_gene: TRBV28
abundance: NA
j_gene: TRBJ1-4
d_gene: NA
CDR3nt: TGTGCCAGCCTTCCGACCGGGGTCGGGAATGAAAAACTGTTTTTT
CDR3aa: CASLPTGVGNEKLFF

v_gene: TRBV27
abundance: NA
j_gene: TRBJ2-7
d_gene: NA
CDR3nt: TGTGCCAGCAGCCCTAGAGGCCCCTACGAGCAGTACTTC
CDR3aa: CASSPRGPYEQYF

v_gene: TRBV5-1
abundance: few
j_gene: TRBJ1-1
d_gene: NA
CDR3nt: TGCGCCAGCAGCTGGGCGGGGAGCAGCGAAGCTTTCTTT
CDR3aa: CASSWAGSSEAFF

v_gene: TRBV28
abundance: NA
j_gene: TRBJ2-3
d_gene: NA
CDR3nt: TGTGCCAGCAGTTTTACAGGTAGCACAGATACGCAGTATTTT
CDR3aa: CASSFTGSTDTQYF

v_gene: TRBV7-3
abundance: NA
j_gene: TRBJ1-1
d_gene: TRBD1
CDR3nt: TGTGCCAGCAGCCCGACAGGGGGTCCAATCATGAACACTGAAGCTTTCTTT
CDR3aa: CASSPTGGPIMNTEAFF

v_gene: TRBV19
abundance: NA
j_gene: TRBJ2-1
d_gene: TRBD1
CDR3nt: TGTGCCAGTAGTTTCGACAGGGGGCAGGATGAGCAGTTCTTC
CDR3aa: CASSFDRGQDEQFF

v_gene: TRBV5-1
abundance: few
j_gene: TRBJ2-2
d_gene: NA
CDR3nt: TGCGCCAGCAGCTTGTACAGGGTAGTGGAGACCGGGGAGCTGTTTTTT
CDR3aa: CASSLYRVVETGELFF

v_gene: TRBV27
abundance: NA
j_gene: TRBJ1-5
d_gene: TRBD1
CDR3nt: TGTGCCAGCAGTGGGGACAGGGGACAGCCCCAGCATTTT
CDR3aa: CASSGDRGQPQHF

v_gene: TRBV2
abundance: NA
j_gene: TRBJ1-5
d_gene: TRBD1
CDR3nt: TGTGCCAGCAGTACCCCCGGTGTGGGCAGGGGGAGCAATCAGCCCCAGCATTTT
CDR3aa: CASSTPGVGRGSNQPQHF